Reported below is one T cell receptor (beta chain). No antigen is known for it. Primers: 60 Vbeta forward and 13 Jbeta reverse. Data came from immunoSEQ multiplex PCR; TCRdb stores just in-frame clones and leaves some out. Of around 130,000 clones listed, 65% to 75% are singletons. These data belong to a study of cytomegalovirus exposure and HLA in healthy donors. Study-wide results and caveats: Equally common other TCR beta chains were less clonally expanded than HLA-associated ones, a later analysis found. In a later analysis, V- and J-gene trimming of beta chains associated with a DCLRE1C missense variant, replicated independently.

This receptor was obtained from a woman in her forties or fifties in good health and CMV-seropositive. Sequenced sample: PBMCs.

Here the CDR3 DNA reads TGTGCCAGCAGTCCGGTTTGGACAGATACGCAGTATTTT. This encodes CASSPVWTDTQYF. This chain uses TRBV27 with TRBJ2-3; D gene unclear. CDR1 is MNHEY and CDR2 is SMNVEV in the germline V gene (reference sequence). V lost 5 bases to trimming and J lost 3 bases, with 9 bases between them. The CDR3 covers 13 residues.